This note documents a single T cell receptor beta chain sequence. Its antigen is unidentified. The sample comes from a study of T cell responses to AZD1222 COVID-19 vaccine. This CDR3 is 14 amino acids long. Looked up from germline, CDR1 is KGHSH and CDR2 is LQKENI. The ends lost 6 bases at V and 5 bases at J; junction bases unmatched: 5. Some clones are missing from TCRdb's copy, which holds only in-frame ones; the method was immunoSEQ multiplex PCR. There are nearly 110,000 clones in the sample; 70% to 90% occur only once, and 5.5% to 8% lies in the top ten. Study observations and caveats: Two AZD1222 administrations were followed by greater Spike-specific TCR breadth and depth. Seropositive at baseline were only a handful of AZD1222 recipients. Without day 14 samples, only post-peak T cell repertoires were studied.

Sequencing was performed on peripheral blood, taken on day 0 of AZD1222 vaccination. The origin of this receptor is an adult in good health. The genes are TRBV18 and TRBJ1-4; TRBD1 agrees at 8 bases. DNA of the CDR3: TGTGCCAGCTCGTCGGGACAGGAAAATGAAAAACTGTTTTTT. Its translation is CASSSGQENEKLFF.